The 19 T cell receptor beta chains given below trace back to one sample, sequenced in a study of shared clonotypes between healthy human individuals. The repertoire was sequenced with immunoSEQ multiplex PCR; TCRdb's copy has only in-frame clones and lacks some. The data contain 2.3 million or so clones, 93% of them singletons. The sequenced sample consisted of naive CD4+ T cells from PBMCs. Subset noted: CD45RA+ positively selected. The receptors derive from a man between 18 and 35 years old in good health. Some clones in this sample may be carry-over from other donors' samples.

This chain connects TRBV9 to TRBJ2-7, with 7 bases fitting TRBD1. V trimming: 3 bases; J trimming: 3 bases; junction bases outside the gene matches: 9. In germline, CDR1 is SGDLS, CDR2 YYNGEE. The CDR3 has 15 residues. The chain's CDR3 is CASSAGQSLIYEQYF. The CDR3 DNA reads as TGTGCCAGCAGCGCGGGACAGTCCTTAATCTACGAGCAGTACTTC.

This sequence joins TRBV27 and TRBJ2-1, with 8 bases lining up with TRBD2. Germline V CDR1 and CDR2: MNHEY, SMNVEV (reference sequence). The CDR3 is made up of 18 amino acids. Unmatched junction bases numbered 12, after V lost 1 base and J lost 4 bases. The CDR3 spells CASSLWVREGLGYNEQFF. CDR3 nucleotides: TGTGCCAGCAGTTTATGGGTACGGGAGGGCTTGGGTTACAATGAGCAGTTCTTC.

The gene calls are TRBV18 and TRBJ2-2; D might be TRBD1 or TRBD2, each matching 6 bases. The length of the CDR3 is 16 residues. Germline V gene lookup returns CDR1 KGHSH and CDR2 LQKENI. V was pared by 3 bases and J by 4 bases, with 15 bases between. This CDR3 reads CASSPFGGTFTGELFF. In DNA, the CDR3 is TGTGCCAGCTCACCTTTCGGCGGGACATTCACCGGGGAGCTGTTTTTT.

V gene TRBV28 combines with J gene TRBJ1-5; tentatively, D is TRBD1 (5 bases). The CDR3 is made up of 15 amino acids. V lost 7 bases to trimming and J lost 0 bases, with 13 bases between them. CDR1 is MDHEN and CDR2 is SYDVKM in the germline V gene. This CDR3 reads CASIPGALSNQPQHF. Here the CDR3 DNA reads TGTGCCAGCATCCCCGGGGCCCTTAGCAATCAGCCCCAGCATTTT.

The chain carries TRBV5-6 and TRBJ1-1; perhaps TRBD1 as D (6 bases). V was cut by 3 bases and J by 2 bases, with 17 bases left in between. CDR1 and CDR2 from the germline V gene are SGHDT and YYEEEE. The CDR3 totals 16 residues. CDR3 sequence: CASSSLRTDPNTEAFF. CDR3 nucleotides: TGTGCCAGCAGCTCCCTTAGGACAGATCCCAACACTGAAGCTTTCTTT.

The V gene is TRBV6-5, the J gene TRBJ2-7; TRBD2 aligns across 15 bases. Germline V CDR1 and CDR2: MNHEY, SVGAGI. This CDR3 spans 15 amino acids. Trimming at V came to 5 bases and at J to 6 bases, leaving 5 bases not matched to a gene. The CDR3: CASSPGGLAGGEQYF. The CDR3 DNA follows: TGTGCCAGCAGTCCTGGGGGACTAGCGGGGGGCGAGCAGTACTTC.

A word on this clone: The same CDR3 can be traced to other DNA sequences in this sample. V usage is TRBV19 and J usage is TRBJ1-5; D ambiguous. Germline-derived CDR1 and CDR2 are LNHDA and SQIVND (reference sequence). The V end lost 3 bases, the J end lost 4 bases, and 4 bases lay between the germline ends. The CDR3 spans 12 residues. Here the CDR3 reads CASSIGNQPQHF. In DNA form, the CDR3 reads TGTGCCAGTAGTATCGGGAATCAGCCCCAGCATTTT.

The J gene is TRBJ1-2, the V gene TRBV9; D is unresolved. CDR3 size: 13 residues. The V gene lost 4 bases and the J gene lost 4 bases, with 11 bases spanning the gap. CDR1 and CDR2 (germline): SGDLS, YYNGEE. CDR3 sequence reads: CASSSGPGYGYTF. The CDR3 coding sequence is TGTGCCAGCAGCTCCGGGCCCGGCTATGGCTACACCTTC.

The chain has TRBV18 and TRBJ1-5; no firm D call. The germline gives CDR1 KGHSH, CDR2 LQKENI. This CDR3 has 16 amino acids. With 3 bases removed from V and 0 bases from J, the gap between germline ends came to 12 bases. The CDR3 loop reads CASSPPGRSSNQPQHF. The DNA of the CDR3 is TGTGCCAGCTCACCCCCGGGCCGGAGTAGCAATCAGCCCCAGCATTTT.

The J gene is TRBJ2-7, the V gene TRBV9; a weak D match, TRBD2 (5 bases). Germline V CDR1 and CDR2: SGDLS, YYNGEE. The CDR3 spans 14 residues. Trimming took 2 bases from V and 3 from J, leaving 12 bases between them. The CDR3 protein is CASSVQLEDYEQYF. The CDR3 DNA reads TGTGCCAGCAGCGTCCAACTAGAGGACTACGAGCAGTACTTC. The complete variable domain, with remaining parts taken from reference TRBV9 and TRBJ2-7, reads DSGVTQTPKHLITATGQRVTLRCSPRSGDLSVYWYQQSLDQGLQFLIQYYNGEERAKGNILERFSAQQFPDLHSELNLSSLELGDSALYFCASSVQLEDYEQYFGPGTRLTVT.

This clone was found once. This sequence joins TRBV5-5 and TRBJ1-2, with D tentatively TRBD1 (5 bases). Germline V gives CDR1 SGHKS, CDR2 YYEKEE (reference sequence). This CDR3 is built from 16 residues. Deletions cut 4 bases from V and 0 bases from J, with 16 bases between. The CDR3 DNA sequence: TGTGCCAGCAGCCTGGGACTGCTACCTTCTAACTATGGCTACACCTTC. Its translation is CASSLGLLPSNYGYTF.

There are a few counts of this clone. The V call is TRBV7-9, the J call TRBJ1-5, with 7 bases matching TRBD1. Germline lookup yields CDR1 SEHNR and CDR2 FQNEAQ (reference sequence). The CDR3 covers 14 residues. The junction had 5 bases not matched to a gene; V was cut back by 5 bases and J by 4 bases. The CDR3: CASSPGQANQPQHF. The CDR3 DNA reads as TGTGCCAGCAGCCCAGGACAGGCAAATCAGCCCCAGCATTTT.

The rearrangement uses TRBV7-6 and TRBJ1-1; TRBD1 is a possible D gene (6 bases). Germline loops: CDR1 SGHVS, CDR2 FNYEAQ. This CDR3 is 14 amino acids long. V was pared by 5 bases and J by 1 base, with 11 bases between. The CDR3 spells CASSRGTPNTEAFF. CDR3 DNA: TGTGCCAGCAGCCGCGGGACACCGAACACTGAAGCTTTCTTT.

V is TRBV15 and J is TRBJ2-7; TRBD2 is a possible D gene (5 bases). Trimming removed 3 bases at V and 4 bases at J, with 13 bases between. The CDR3 is 14 amino acids. Looked up from germline, CDR1 is LNHNV and CDR2 is YYDKDF (reference sequence). This chain's CDR3 is CATSSNRGAYEQYF. CDR3 DNA sequence: TGTGCCACCAGCAGCAACCGGGGAGCTTACGAGCAGTACTTC. Full variable domain (missing parts from reference TRBV15 and TRBJ2-7): DAMVIQNPRYQVTQFGKPVTLSCSQTLNHNVMYWYQQKSSQAPKLLFHYYDKDFNNEADTPDNFQSRRPNTSFCFLDIRSPGLGDTAMYLCATSSNRGAYEQYFGPGTRLTVT.

The chain combines TRBV29-1 with TRBJ2-3; 8 bases line up with TRBD1. CDR1 and CDR2 (germline): SQVTM, ANQGSEA. J was trimmed by 3 bases and V by 4 bases; bases with no gene match: 9. The CDR3 is made up of 15 amino acids. CDR3 coding DNA: TGCAGCGTTGCACACAGGGGGTTAGGTACAGATACGCAGTATTTT. Translated: CSVAHRGLGTDTQYF.

This chain links TRBV11-2 with TRBJ2-2; D perhaps matches TRBD2 (5 bases). Trimming left V 1 base short and J 6 bases short, with 9 bases between. This CDR3 contains 14 residues. The germline gives CDR1 SGHAT, CDR2 FQNNGV. DNA for the CDR3: TGTGCCAGCAGCTTAGTACGGGGTGCCGGGGAGCTGTTTTTT. Translating it yields CASSLVRGAGELFF.

V gene TRBV10-3 combines with J gene TRBJ1-5; TRBD1 matches at 10 bases. CDR1 is ENHRY, CDR2 SYGVKD, per germline. This CDR3 is built from 15 residues. The ends lost 4 bases at V and 0 bases at J; junction bases unmatched: 0. The CDR3 nucleotides read TGTGCCATCAGTGGGGACAGGGGTAGCAATCAGCCCCAGCATTTT. Protein: CAISGDRGSNQPQHF.

The chain joins TRBV2 to TRBJ2-2, with 7 bases that match TRBD1. This CDR3 has 16 residues. Trimming cost V 6 bases and J 1 base; bases outside gene matches: 8. Germline CDR1 SNHLY, CDR2 FYNNEI. CDR3 residues: CASSQTTGMNTGELFF. CDR3 in DNA: TGTGCCAGCAGCCAAACGACAGGGATGAACACCGGGGAGCTGTTTTTT.

The chain is built from TRBV5-1 and TRBJ2-2; D uncertain. The CDR3 runs to 15 residues. In germline, CDR1 is SGHRS, CDR2 YFSETQ. With 6 bases removed from V and 0 bases from J, the gap between germline ends came to 12 bases. The CDR3 nucleotides read TGCGCCAGCACCCTTGTGGGCACGAACACCGGGGAGCTGTTTTTT. Amino acid sequence: CASTLVGTNTGELFF.